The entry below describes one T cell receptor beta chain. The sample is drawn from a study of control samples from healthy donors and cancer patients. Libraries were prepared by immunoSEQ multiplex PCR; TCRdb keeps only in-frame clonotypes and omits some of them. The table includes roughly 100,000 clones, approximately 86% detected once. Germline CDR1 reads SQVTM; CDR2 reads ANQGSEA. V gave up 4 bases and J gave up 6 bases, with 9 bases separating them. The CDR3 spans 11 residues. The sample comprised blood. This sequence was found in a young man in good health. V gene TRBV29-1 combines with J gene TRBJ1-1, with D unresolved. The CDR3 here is CSVVPVAEAFF. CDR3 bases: TGCAGCGTTGTCCCCGTCGCTGAAGCTTTCTTT.